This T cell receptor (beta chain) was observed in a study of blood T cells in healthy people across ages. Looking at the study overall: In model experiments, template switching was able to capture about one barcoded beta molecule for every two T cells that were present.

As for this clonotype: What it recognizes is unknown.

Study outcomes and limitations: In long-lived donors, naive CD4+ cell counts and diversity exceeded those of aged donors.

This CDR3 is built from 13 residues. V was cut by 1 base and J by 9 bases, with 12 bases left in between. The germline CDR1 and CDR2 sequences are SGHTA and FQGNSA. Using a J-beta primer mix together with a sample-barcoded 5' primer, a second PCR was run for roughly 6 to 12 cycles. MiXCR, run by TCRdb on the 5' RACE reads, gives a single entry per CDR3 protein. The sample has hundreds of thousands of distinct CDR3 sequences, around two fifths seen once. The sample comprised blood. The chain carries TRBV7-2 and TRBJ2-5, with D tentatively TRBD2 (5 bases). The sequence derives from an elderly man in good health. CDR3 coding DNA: TGTGCCAGCAGCTTAGTTAGGAGGTTGGCCCAGTACTTC. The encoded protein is CASSLVRRLAQYF.